This TCR beta chain emerged from a study of shared T cell receptors in the human thymus (dated by TCRdb to the early 2020s). Describing the broader study: The study examined how self-reactive, shared T-cell receptor alpha chains are generated in the human thymus.

To prepare the library, the immunoSEQ multiplex PCR assay was applied. The table was pulled from immuneACCESS by TCRdb, which kept in-frame rearrangements only. Such tables lose some clones; where checked, under half of the loss comes from unresolved V genes, and the rest has no known cause. Here the sample has tens of thousands of clones; over 90% occur a single time. The ten largest make up roughly 0.03% of the sample. Comment on this clone: Which antigen it targets is not known. No clone much larger than this one lies a single base away; base qualities are absent.

There are 14 amino acids in the CDR3, from cysteine to phenylalanine inclusive. Only CDR3 DNA remains: 42 bases, in frame from the first base. After removal of 4 bases from V and 6 bases from J, the junction retains 6 bases not matched to a gene. The germline V gene provides CDR1 SNHLY and CDR2 FYNNEI. The chain links TRBV2 with TRBJ1-1; 9 central bases correspond to TRBD1. This clonotype was obtained from a human donor. The source material was thymocytes. This receptor carries the CDR3 CASSAGTGSSEAFF. The nucleotide sequence is TGTGCCAGCAGTGCCGGGACAGGGAGTTCTGAAGCTTTCTTT.